This T cell receptor (beta chain) emerged from a study of cytotoxic CD8 clonotypes in ibrutinib-treated CLL. This clone was counted between two and nine times. Generated by immunoSEQ multiplex PCR, the TCRdb table keeps only in-frame clones and is missing some. The data contain over 95,000 clones, approximately 58% of them singletons. This sequence originates from a human donor with chronic lymphocytic leukemia. The material was PBMCs, obtained after 24 months of ibrutinib treatment.

CDR3 loop: CASSPRGPNEQFF. The CDR3 coding sequence is TGTGCCAGCAGCCCCAGGGGGCCGAATGAGCAGTTCTTC. The genes are TRBV14 and TRBJ2-1, with 8 bases matching TRBD1. V shed 4 bases, J shed 7 bases, and the junction held 3 bases outside the gene matches. Germline CDR1 is SGHDN and CDR2 is FVKESK. The CDR3 contains 13 residues.